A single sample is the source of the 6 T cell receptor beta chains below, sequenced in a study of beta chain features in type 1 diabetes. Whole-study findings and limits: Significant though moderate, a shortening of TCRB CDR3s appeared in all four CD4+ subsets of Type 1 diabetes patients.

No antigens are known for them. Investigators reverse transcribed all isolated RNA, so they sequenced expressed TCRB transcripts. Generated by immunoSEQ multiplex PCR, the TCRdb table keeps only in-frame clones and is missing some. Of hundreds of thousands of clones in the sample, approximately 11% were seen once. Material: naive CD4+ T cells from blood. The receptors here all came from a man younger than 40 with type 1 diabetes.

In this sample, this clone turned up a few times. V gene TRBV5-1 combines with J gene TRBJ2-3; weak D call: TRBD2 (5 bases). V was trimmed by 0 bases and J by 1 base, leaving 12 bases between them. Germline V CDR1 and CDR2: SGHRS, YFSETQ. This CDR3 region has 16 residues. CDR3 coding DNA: TGCGCCAGCAGCTTGGGAGGAGGCCCGGGCACAGATACGCAGTATTTT. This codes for CASSLGGGPGTDTQYF.

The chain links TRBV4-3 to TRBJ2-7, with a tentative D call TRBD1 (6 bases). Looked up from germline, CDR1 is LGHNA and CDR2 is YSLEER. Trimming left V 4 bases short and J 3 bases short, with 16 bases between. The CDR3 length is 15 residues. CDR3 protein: CASSPSGAGLYEQYF. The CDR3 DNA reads TGCGCCAGCAGCCCCTCAGGGGCGGGTCTCTACGAGCAGTACTTC.

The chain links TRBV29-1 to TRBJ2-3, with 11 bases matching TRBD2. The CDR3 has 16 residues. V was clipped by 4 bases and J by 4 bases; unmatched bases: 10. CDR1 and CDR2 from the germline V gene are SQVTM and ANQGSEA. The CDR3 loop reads CSVAGTSGGIADTQYF. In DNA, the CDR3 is TGCAGCGTTGCGGGGACTAGCGGTGGGATTGCAGATACGCAGTATTTT.

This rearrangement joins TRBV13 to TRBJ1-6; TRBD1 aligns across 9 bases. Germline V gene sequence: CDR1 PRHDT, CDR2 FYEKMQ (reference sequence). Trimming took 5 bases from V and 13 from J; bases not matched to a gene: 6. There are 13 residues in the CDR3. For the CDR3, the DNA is TGTGCCAGCAGCGTTCACAGGGGGCAGCCCCTCCACTTT. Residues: CASSVHRGQPLHF.

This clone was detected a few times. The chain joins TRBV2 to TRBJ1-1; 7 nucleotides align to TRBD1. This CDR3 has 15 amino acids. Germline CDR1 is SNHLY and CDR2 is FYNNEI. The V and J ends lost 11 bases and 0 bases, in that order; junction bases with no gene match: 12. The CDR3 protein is CASVRGKVMNTEAFF. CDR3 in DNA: TGTGCCTCTGTCAGGGGGAAAGTAATGAACACTGAAGCTTTCTTT.

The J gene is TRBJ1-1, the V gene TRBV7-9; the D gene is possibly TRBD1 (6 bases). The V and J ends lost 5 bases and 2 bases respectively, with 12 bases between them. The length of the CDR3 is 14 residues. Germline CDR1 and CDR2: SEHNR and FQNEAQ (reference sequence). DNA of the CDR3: TGTGCCAGCAGCGCACAGGGAGTCAACACTGAAGCTTTCTTT. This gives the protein CASSAQGVNTEAFF.